The rows below give T cell receptor beta chains drawn from one sample of a study of blood T cell repertoires in COVID-19. Profiling relied on immunoSEQ multiplex PCR, and the TCRdb table lists in-frame clones only, not all of them. The table has 250,000 to 300,000 clones, 88% seen once; the top ten hold 0.99%. Sample: peripheral blood. The source of these receptors is a woman aged 40-49 years who had recovered from COVID-19. Both conserved end residues are part of each CDR3. D genes are given only for firm matches. Rows give clone size only sometimes, using once, few, many, or a class for an expanded clone.

d_call	clone_size	v_call	j_call	cdr3_nt	cdr3_aa
TRBD1	.	TRBV6-5	TRBJ1-2	TGTGCCAGCAGCCCCGACAGGGTGGTCTATGGCTACACCTTC	CASSPDRVVYGYTF
.	.	TRBV5-1	TRBJ2-2	TGCGCCAGCAGCTTGGAGAGGGCCGTTACCGGGGAGCTGTTTTTT	CASSLERAVTGELFF
.	.	TRBV9	TRBJ2-6	TGTGCCAGCAGCGTGGCGGCGGGGCGGGTTGGGGCCAACGTCCTGACTTTC	CASSVAAGRVGANVLTF
TRBD1	.	TRBV7-8	TRBJ1-5	TGTGCCAGCAGCCCCCCGACAGGGCGAACCAATCAGCCCCAGCATTTT	CASSPPTGRTNQPQHF
.	.	TRBV6-5	TRBJ2-1	TGTGCCAGCAGTTCGGGAGAGCCGTACAATGAGCAGTTCTTC	CASSSGEPYNEQFF
TRBD2	once	TRBV4-1	TRBJ2-5	TGCGCCAGCAGCCAAGTCTGGCGGGGGGAAGAGACCCAGTACTTC	CASSQVWRGEETQYF
.	.	TRBV15	TRBJ1-6	TGTGCCTCCCACCCCGGACAGCCCTATAATTCACCCCTCCACTTT	CASHPGQPYNSPLHF
TRBD2	.	TRBV5-1	TRBJ2-1	TGCGCCAGCAGATTCGGCGGGAGGGCGGGTGAGCAGTTCTTC	CASRFGGRAGEQFF
.	.	TRBV18	TRBJ2-5	TGTGCCAGCTCACCCGGGGAGACCCAGTACTTC	CASSPGETQYF
.	.	TRBV9	TRBJ2-6	TGTGCCAGCAGCGTAGGGGGGCGAGGGGCCAACGTCCTGACTTTC	CASSVGGRGANVLTF
TRBD2	.	TRBV6-8	TRBJ2-7	TGTGCCAGCAGTTACGCGGGGGTAGCGTCACGGTACGAGCAGTACTTC	CASSYAGVASRYEQYF
.	.	TRBV6-5	TRBJ1-1	TGTGCCAGCATTCACAGGGTGAACACTGAAGCTTTCTTT	CASIHRVNTEAFF
TRBD2	.	TRBV5-8	TRBJ2-6	TGTGCCAGCACCCAGCCAGCGGGACGGAGACCTGTGGGGGCCAACGTCCTGACTTTC	CASTQPAGRRPVGANVLTF
TRBD1	.	TRBV4-2	TRBJ1-2	TGTGCCAGCAGCCCCGTCAGGGGGCTAGGCTATGGCTACACCTTC	CASSPVRGLGYGYTF